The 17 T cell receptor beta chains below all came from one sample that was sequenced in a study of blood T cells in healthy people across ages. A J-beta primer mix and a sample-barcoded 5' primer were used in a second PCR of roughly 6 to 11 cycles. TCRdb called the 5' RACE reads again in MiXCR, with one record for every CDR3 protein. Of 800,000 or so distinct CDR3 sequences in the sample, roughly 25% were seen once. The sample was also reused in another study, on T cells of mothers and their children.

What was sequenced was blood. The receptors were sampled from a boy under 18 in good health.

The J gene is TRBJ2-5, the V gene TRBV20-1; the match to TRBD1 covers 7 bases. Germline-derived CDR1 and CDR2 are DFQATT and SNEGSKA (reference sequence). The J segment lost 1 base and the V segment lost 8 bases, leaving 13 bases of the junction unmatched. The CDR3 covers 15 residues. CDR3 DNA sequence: TGCAGTCTAAGGAGCTGGGACAGCTCCCAAGAGACCCAGTACTTC. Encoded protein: CSLRSWDSSQETQYF.

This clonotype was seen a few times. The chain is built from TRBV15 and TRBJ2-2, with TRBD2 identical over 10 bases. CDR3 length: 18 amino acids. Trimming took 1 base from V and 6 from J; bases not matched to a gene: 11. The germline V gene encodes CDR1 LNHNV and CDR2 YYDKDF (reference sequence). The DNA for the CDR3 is TGTGCCACCAGCAGAGTAACTAGCGGGGCCTGGGTTGCCGGGGAGCTGTTTTTT. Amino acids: CATSRVTSGAWVAGELFF.

CDR3 nucleotides: TGTGCCAGCAGTTTACGGACCTACGAGCAGTACTTC. Its protein is CASSLRTYEQYF. V gene TRBV28 combines with J gene TRBJ2-7; no clear D. Trimming cost V 2 bases and J 2 bases, with 4 bases left between them. The CDR3 spans 12 residues. CDR1 and CDR2 (germline): MDHEN, SYDVKM.

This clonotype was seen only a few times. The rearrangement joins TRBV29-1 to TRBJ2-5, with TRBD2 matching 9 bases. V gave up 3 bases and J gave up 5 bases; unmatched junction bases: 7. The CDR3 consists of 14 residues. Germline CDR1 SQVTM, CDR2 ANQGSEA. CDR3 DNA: TGCAGCGTTGATTTGGCGGGAGGGTCGGAGACCCAGTACTTC. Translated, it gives CSVDLAGGSETQYF.

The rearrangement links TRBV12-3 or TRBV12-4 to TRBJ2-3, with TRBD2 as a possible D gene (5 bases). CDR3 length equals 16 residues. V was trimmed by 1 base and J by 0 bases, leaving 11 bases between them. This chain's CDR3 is CASSLDGGASTDTQYF. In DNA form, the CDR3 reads TGTGCCAGCAGTTTAGATGGAGGAGCTAGCACAGATACGCAGTATTTT.

CDR3 coding DNA: TGTGCCAGCAGTTTGGACGCCGGGACAGCCGGTTCCTACGAGCAGTACTTC. It codes for CASSLDAGTAGSYEQYF. The J gene is TRBJ2-7, the V gene TRBV7-2, with 7 bases lining up with TRBD1. With V trimmed by 6 bases and J by 1 base, 15 bases remained unmatched. Per the germline V gene, CDR1 is SGHTA and CDR2 is FQGNSA. CDR3 length equals 17 residues.

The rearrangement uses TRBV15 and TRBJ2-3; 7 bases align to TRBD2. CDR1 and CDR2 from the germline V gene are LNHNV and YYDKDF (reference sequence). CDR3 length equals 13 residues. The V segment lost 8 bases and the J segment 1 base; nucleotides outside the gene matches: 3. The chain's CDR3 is CATGLAGTDTQYF. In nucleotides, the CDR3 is TGTGCCACCGGGCTAGCGGGCACAGATACGCAGTATTTT.

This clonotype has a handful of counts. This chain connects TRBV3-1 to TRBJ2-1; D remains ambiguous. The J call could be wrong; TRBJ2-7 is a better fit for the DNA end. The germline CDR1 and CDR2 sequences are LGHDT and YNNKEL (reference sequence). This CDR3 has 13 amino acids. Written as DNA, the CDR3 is TGTGCCAGCAGCCAAGGGTCTTTAGACGAGCAGTACTTC. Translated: CASSQGSLDEQYF.

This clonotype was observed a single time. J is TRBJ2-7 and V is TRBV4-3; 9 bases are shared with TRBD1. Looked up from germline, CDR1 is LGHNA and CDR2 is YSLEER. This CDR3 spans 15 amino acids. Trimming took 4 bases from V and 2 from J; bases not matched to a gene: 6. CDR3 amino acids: CASSPDRTGAYEQYF. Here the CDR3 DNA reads TGCGCCAGCAGCCCAGATCGGACAGGGGCCTACGAGCAGTACTTC.

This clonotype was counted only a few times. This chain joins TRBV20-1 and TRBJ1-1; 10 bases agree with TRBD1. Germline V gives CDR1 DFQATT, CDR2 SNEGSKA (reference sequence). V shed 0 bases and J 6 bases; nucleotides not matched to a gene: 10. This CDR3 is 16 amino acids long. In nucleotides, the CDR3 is TGCAGTGCTAGAGATGCAGGTTGGACAGGGGGGGCTGAAGCTTTCTTT. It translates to CSARDAGWTGGAEAFF.

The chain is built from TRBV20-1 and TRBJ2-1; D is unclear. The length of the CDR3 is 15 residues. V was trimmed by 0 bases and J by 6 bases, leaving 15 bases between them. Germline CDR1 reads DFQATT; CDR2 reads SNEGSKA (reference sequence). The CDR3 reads CSARDGQDPFNEQFF. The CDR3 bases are TGCAGTGCTAGAGATGGGCAGGACCCCTTCAATGAGCAGTTCTTC.

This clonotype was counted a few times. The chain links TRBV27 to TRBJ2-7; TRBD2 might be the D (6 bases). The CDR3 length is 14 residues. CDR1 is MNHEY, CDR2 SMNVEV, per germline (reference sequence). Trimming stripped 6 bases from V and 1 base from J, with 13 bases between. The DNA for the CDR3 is TGTGCCAGCAGAAGTTTTGGGGGGTCCTACGAGCAGTACTTC. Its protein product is CASRSFGGSYEQYF.

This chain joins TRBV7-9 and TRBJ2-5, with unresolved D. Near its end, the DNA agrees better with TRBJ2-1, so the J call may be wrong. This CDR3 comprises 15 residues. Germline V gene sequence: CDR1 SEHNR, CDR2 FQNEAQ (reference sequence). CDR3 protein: CASSPQRVVDNEQFF. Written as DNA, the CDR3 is TGTGCCAGCAGCCCCCAAAGGGTAGTCGACAATGAGCAGTTCTTC.

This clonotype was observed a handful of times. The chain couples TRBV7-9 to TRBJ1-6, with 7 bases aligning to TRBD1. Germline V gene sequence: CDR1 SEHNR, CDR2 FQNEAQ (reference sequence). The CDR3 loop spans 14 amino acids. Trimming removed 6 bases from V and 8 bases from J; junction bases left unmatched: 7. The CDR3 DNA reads TGTGCCAGCAGTCGGGACAGTCAGTATTCACCCCTCCACTTT. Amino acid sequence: CASSRDSQYSPLHF.

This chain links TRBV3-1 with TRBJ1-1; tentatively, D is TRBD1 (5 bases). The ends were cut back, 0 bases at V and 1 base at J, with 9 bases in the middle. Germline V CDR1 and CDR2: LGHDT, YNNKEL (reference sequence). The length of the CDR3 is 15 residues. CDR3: CASSQEVGENTEAFF. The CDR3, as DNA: TGTGCCAGCAGCCAAGAAGTGGGGGAGAACACTGAAGCTTTCTTT.

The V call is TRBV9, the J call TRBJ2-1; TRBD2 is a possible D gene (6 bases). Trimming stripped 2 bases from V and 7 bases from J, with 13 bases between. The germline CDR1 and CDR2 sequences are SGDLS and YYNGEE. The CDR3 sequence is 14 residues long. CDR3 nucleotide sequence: TGTGCCAGCAGCGTTAGCGGAGCGACGAATGAGCAGTTCTTC. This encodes CASSVSGATNEQFF.

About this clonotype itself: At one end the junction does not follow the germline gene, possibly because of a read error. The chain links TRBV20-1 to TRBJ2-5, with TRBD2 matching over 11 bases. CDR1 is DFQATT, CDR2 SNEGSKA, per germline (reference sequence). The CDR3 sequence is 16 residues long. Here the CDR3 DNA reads TGCAGTGCTACCCTGAGACTAGCGGGGCACCAAGAGACCCAGTACTTT. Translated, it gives CSATLRLAGHQETQYF.